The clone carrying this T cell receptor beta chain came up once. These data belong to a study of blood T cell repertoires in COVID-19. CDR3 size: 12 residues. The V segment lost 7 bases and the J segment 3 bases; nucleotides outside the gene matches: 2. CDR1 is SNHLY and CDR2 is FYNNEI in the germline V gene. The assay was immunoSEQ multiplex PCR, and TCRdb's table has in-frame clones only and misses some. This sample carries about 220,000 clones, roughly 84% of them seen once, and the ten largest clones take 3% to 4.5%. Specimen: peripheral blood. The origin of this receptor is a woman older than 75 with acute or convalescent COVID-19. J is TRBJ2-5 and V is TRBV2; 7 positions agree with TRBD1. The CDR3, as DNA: TGTGCCAGCAACACAGGGGAAGAGACCCAGTACTTC. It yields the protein CASNTGEETQYF.